Below, one T cell receptor (beta chain) is given with its context. The data originate from a study of blood T cell repertoires in COVID-19. Background on the study: COVID-19 samples collected from the United States, Italy and Spain covered acute and convalescent phases. Sources were T cells, B-cell-depleted T cells, or PBMCs; the material itself was cDNA or gDNA.

The ends were cut back, 4 bases at V and 3 bases at J, with 14 bases in the middle. Germline CDR1 MDHEN, CDR2 SYDVKM. The CDR3 runs 15 residues. Original processing notes: Reference gene primer amplification gave estimated nucleated cell counts. The protocol was immunoSEQ multiplex PCR, while the TCRdb copy is restricted to in-frame clones and leaves out a portion. That table is the source of V, J and clone size, and D and trimming were worked out from the DNA. The sample has 85,000 to 90,000 clones; 75% to 90% are singletons. J is TRBJ2-3 and V is TRBV28; no firm D call. This clonotype was obtained from a woman of 80 years or more with active COVID-19. The material sequenced was peripheral blood. In nucleotides, the CDR3 is TGTGCCAGCAGTTCCCGCGGCTTAGCTACAGATACGCAGTATTTT. Translating it yields CASSSRGLATDTQYF.